This record covers a single T cell receptor (beta chain). Antigen unknown. This table comes from immunoSEQ multiplex PCR, and its TCRdb copy is limited to in-frame clones, with some not included. The table records some 200,000 clones, 65% to 70% of them present only once. The sample belongs to a study of shared clonotypes between healthy human individuals. Study-wide background: CD4 naive and memory got three plates each, CD8 naive two, CD8 memory one.

Broader study findings: When compared with the clonotypes that were shared by all four sorted-subset donors, the non-shared clonotypes turned out to have lower generation probabilities.

V was shortened by 0 bases and J by 0 bases, with 6 bases between the two germline ends. Per the germline V gene, CDR1 is MGHRA and CDR2 is YSYEKL. The CDR3 spans 15 residues. The sample taken for sequencing was memory CD4+ T cells sorted from blood. Regarding subset: CD45RA-negative fraction. This TCR derives from a man aged 25-40 years in good health. This rearrangement joins TRBV4-1 to TRBJ1-3; no clear D gene. CDR3 nucleotide sequence: TGCGCCAGCAGCCAAGAGGTCAGCTCTGGAAACACCATATATTTT. It translates to CASSQEVSSGNTIYF.